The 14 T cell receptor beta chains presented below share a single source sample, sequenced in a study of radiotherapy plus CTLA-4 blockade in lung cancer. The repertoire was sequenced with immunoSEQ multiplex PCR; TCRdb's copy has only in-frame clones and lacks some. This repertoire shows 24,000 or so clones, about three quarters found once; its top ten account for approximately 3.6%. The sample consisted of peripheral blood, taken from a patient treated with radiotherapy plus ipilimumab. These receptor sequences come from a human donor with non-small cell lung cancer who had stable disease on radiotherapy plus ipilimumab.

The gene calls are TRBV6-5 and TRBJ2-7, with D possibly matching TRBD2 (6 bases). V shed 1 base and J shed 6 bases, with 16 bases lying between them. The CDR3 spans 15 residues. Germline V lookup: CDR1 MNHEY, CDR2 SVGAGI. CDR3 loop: CASSYFLGGAGEQYF. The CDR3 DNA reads TGTGCCAGCAGTTACTTCCTCGGGGGAGCGGGCGAGCAGTACTTC.

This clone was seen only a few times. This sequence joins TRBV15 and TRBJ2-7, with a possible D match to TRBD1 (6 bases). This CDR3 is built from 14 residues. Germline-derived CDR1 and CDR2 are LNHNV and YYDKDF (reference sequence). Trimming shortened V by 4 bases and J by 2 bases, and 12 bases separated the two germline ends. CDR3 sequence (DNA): TGTGCCACCAGCAACTTACAGGGTCCCTACGAGCAGTACTTC. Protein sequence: CATSNLQGPYEQYF. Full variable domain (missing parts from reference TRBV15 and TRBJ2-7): DAMVIQNPRYQVTQFGKPVTLSCSQTLNHNVMYWYQQKSSQAPKLLFHYYDKDFNNEADTPDNFQSRRPNTSFCFLDIRSPGLGDTAMYLCATSNLQGPYEQYFGPGTRLTVT.

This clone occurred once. CDR3 protein: CASSFVGGMGYNEQFF. The CDR3 region has the DNA TGTGCCAGCAGCTTTGTGGGCGGGATGGGATACAATGAGCAGTTCTTC. This chain connects TRBV11-2 to TRBJ2-1, with D tentatively TRBD2 (6 bases). The CDR3 length is 16 residues. V was pared by 3 bases and J by 4 bases, with 16 bases between. Germline values: CDR1 SGHAT, CDR2 FQNNGV. Full variable domain (missing parts from reference TRBV11-2 and TRBJ2-1): EAGVAQSPRYKIIEKRQSVAFWCNPISGHATLYWYQQILGQGPKLLIQFQNNGVVDDSQLPKDRFSAERLKGVDSTLKIQPAKLEDSAVYLCASSFVGGMGYNEQFFGPGTRLTVL.

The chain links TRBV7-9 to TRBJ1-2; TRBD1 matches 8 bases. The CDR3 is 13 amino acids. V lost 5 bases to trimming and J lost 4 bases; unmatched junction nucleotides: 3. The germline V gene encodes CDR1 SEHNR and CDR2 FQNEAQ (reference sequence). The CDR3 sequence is CASSRDRFYGYTF. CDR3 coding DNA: TGTGCCAGCAGCCGGGACAGGTTCTATGGCTACACCTTC.

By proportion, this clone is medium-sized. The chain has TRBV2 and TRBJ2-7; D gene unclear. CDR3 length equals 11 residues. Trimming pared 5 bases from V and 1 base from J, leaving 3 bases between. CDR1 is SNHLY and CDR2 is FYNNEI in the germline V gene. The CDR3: CASSPSYEQYF. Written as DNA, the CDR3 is TGTGCCAGCAGTCCTTCCTACGAGCAGTACTTC.

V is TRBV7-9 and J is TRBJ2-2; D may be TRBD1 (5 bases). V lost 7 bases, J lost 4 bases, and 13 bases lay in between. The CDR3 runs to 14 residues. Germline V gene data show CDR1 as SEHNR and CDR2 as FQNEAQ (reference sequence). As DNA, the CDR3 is TGTGCCAGCATCCCAGGGCGATTCACCGGGGAGCTGTTTTTT. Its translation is CASIPGRFTGELFF.

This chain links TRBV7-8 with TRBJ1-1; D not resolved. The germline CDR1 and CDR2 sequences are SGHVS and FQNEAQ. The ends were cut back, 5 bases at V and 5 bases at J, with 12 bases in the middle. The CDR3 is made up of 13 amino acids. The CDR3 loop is CASSHRVLTEAFF. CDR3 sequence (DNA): TGTGCCAGCAGCCACCGGGTCTTGACTGAAGCTTTCTTT.

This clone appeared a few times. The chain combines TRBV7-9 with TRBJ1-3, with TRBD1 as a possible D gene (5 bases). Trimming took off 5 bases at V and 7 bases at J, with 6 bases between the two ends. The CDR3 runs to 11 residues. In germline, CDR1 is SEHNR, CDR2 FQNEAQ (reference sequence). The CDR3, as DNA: TGTGCCAGCAGCAACAGGAACACCATATATTTT. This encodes CASSNRNTIYF.

The chain's CDR3 is CASSFPAGELFF. The CDR3 nucleotides are TGCGCCAGCAGCTTTCCGGCCGGGGAGCTGTTTTTT. The V call is TRBV5-1, the J call TRBJ2-2; no reliable D call. Trimming stripped 2 bases from V and 6 bases from J, with 5 bases between. The CDR3 runs to 12 residues. CDR1 is SGHRS and CDR2 is YFSETQ in the germline V gene.

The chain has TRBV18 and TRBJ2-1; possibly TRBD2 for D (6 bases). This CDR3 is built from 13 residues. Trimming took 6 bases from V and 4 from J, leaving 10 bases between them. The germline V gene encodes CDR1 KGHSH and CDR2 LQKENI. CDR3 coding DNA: TGTGCCAGCTCCTGGGACTCGTACAATGAGCAGTTCTTC. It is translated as CASSWDSYNEQFF. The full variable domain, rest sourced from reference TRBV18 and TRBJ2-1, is NAGVMQNPRHLVRRRGQEARLRCSPMKGHSHVYWYRQLPEEGLKFMVYLQKENIIDESGMPKERFSAEFPKEGPSILRIQQVVRGDSAAYFCASSWDSYNEQFFGPGTRLTVL.

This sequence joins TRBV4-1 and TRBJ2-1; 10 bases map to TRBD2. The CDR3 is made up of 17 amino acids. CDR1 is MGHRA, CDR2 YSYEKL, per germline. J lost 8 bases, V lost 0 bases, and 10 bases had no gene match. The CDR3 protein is CASSQDGGLAVSDEQFF. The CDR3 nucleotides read TGCGCCAGCAGCCAAGATGGTGGACTAGCGGTATCGGATGAGCAGTTCTTC.

The CDR3 reads CASSRDRGLGEQYF. The CDR3 nucleotides read TGTGCCAGCAGCCGGGACAGGGGGTTGGGGGAGCAGTACTTC. This sequence joins TRBV5-5 and TRBJ2-7, with 11 bases lining up with TRBD1. V was pared by 4 bases and J by 7 bases, with 7 bases of the junction left unmatched. CDR3 length equals 14 residues. The V gene's germline CDR1 is SGHKS and CDR2 YYEKEE (reference sequence).

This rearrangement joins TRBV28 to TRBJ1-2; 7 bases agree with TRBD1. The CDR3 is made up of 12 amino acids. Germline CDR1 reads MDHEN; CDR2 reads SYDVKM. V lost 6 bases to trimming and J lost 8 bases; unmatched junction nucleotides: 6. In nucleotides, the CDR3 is TGTGCCAGCAGCTACAGGGGTTACGGCTACACCTTC. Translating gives CASSYRGYGYTF.

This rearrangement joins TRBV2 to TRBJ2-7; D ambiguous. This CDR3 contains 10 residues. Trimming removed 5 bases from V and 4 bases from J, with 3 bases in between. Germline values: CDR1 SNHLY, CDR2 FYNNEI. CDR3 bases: TGTGCCAGCAGTCGTTACGAGCAGTACTTC. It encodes CASSRYEQYF.